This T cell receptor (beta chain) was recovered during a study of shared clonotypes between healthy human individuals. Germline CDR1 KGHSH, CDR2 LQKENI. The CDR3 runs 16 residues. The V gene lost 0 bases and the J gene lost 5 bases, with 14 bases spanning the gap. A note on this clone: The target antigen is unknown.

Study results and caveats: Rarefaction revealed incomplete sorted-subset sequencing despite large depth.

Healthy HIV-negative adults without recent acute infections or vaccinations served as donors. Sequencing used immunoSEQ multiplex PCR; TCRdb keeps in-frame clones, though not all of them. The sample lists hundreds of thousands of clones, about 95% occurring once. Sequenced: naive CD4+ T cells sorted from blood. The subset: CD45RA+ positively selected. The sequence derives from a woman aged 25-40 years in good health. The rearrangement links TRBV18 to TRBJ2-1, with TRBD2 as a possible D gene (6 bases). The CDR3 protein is CASSPPFLGGDNEQFF. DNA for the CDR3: TGTGCCAGCTCACCACCGTTCCTAGGCGGGGACAATGAGCAGTTCTTC.